This T cell receptor (beta chain) was found in a study of identical twins. Study-wide results and limits: The same donors were not followed; conclusions instead depended on cross-sectional statistical analysis. Zero-insertion analyses were open to partial confounding by invariant MAIT and iNKT cells. Sequences that were out-of-frame, alpha and twin-shared displayed an excess of low generation probability.

In the case of this clonotype: Antigen: not known.

TCRdb analysed the 5' RACE reads with MiXCR anew, one entry per CDR3 protein. The table records 500,000 to 650,000 distinct CDR3 sequences, around 24% of them present only once. The CDR3 runs to 16 residues. Trimming removed 0 bases from V and 3 bases from J, with 13 bases in between. CDR1 ENHRY and CDR2 SYGVKD come from the germline V gene. Everyone who donated was a healthy Caucasian. These same data were also listed under a study on yellow fever vaccine responses in identical twins.

The chain links TRBV10-3 to TRBJ2-3; maybe TRBD1 (6 bases). Sequences were obtained from CD4+ T cells sorted from blood. The receptor comes from a woman younger than 30 in good health. CDR3 nucleotide sequence: TGTGCCATCAGTGAGTCGAAAGTAGGGGGTACAGATACGCAGTATTTT. Translating it yields CAISESKVGGTDTQYF.